This passage covers 4 T cell receptor beta chains from one sample sequenced in a study of PD-L1 blockade in urothelial cancer. Profiled with immunoSEQ multiplex PCR; TCRdb holds only in-frame clones, not every one. Among about 56,000 clones listed, over 75% were seen once. The time point was: pretreatment peripheral blood. Here the sequenced sample was PBMCs, taken around atezolizumab (anti-PD-L1) treatment. These receptors originate from a man in his 70s with urothelial cancer.

The rearrangement uses TRBV9 and TRBJ2-5; perhaps TRBD2 as D (7 bases). The V end was cut by 2 bases, the J end by 4 bases, with 15 bases between. CDR3 size: 15 residues. CDR1 and CDR2 from the germline V gene are SGDLS and YYNGEE. CDR3 DNA sequence: TGTGCCAGCAGCGTCGCCGGGGGGCTAGGAGAGACCCAGTACTTC. Amino acids: CASSVAGGLGETQYF.

This chain uses TRBV5-1 with TRBJ2-7, with TRBD1 matching over 9 bases. The V and J ends lost 0 bases and 3 bases, in that order; junction bases with no gene match: 4. Germline values: CDR1 SGHRS, CDR2 YFSETQ. The CDR3 runs 15 residues. The CDR3 bases are TGCGCCAGCAGCTTGGCACAGGGGGCCCTCTACGAGCAGTACTTC. Residues: CASSLAQGALYEQYF.

V gene TRBV19 combines with J gene TRBJ1-2, with 8 positions matching TRBD1. This CDR3 comprises 12 residues. The V gene end was trimmed by 5 bases and the J gene end by 6 bases; junction bases not matched to a gene: 2. Germline V lookup: CDR1 LNHDA, CDR2 SQIVND (reference sequence). CDR3 sequence (DNA): TGTGCCAGTAGTGACAGGGGAGATGGCTACACCTTC. This sequence encodes CASSDRGDGYTF.

This clone was seen a few times. The chain carries TRBV10-1 and TRBJ1-5; 7 positions agree with TRBD1. Germline V gene lookup returns CDR1 WNHNN and CDR2 SYGVQD (reference sequence). V gave up 7 bases and J gave up 7 bases; unmatched junction bases: 7. The CDR3 spans 13 residues. The CDR3 coding sequence is TGCGCCAGCACCGAACAGGGGCCCCAGCCCCAGCATTTT. This gives the protein CASTEQGPQPQHF.